The sequence of this T cell receptor (beta chain) was determined in a study of blood T cell repertoires in COVID-19. Overall study context: Sample material is recorded as cDNA or gDNA derived from T cells, B-cell-depleted T cells, or PBMCs.

Assay used: immunoSEQ multiplex PCR; TCRdb lists only in-frame clones, some missing. The sample shows 200,000 to 250,000 clones, approximately 80% of them seen only once. The clonotype comes from a woman between 55 and 75 years old who had recovered from COVID-19. Material: PBMCs or T cells enriched from blood (not recorded which).

CDR3 DNA: TGTGCCAGCAGCATGACAGGGACCGGTGAAAAACTGTTTTTT. This codes for CASSMTGTGEKLFF. The J gene is TRBJ1-4, the V gene TRBV7-3; 7 positions match TRBD1. The ends lost 5 bases at V and 7 bases at J; junction bases unmatched: 7. The CDR3 is 14 residues long. CDR1 is SGHTA, CDR2 FQGTGA, per germline.